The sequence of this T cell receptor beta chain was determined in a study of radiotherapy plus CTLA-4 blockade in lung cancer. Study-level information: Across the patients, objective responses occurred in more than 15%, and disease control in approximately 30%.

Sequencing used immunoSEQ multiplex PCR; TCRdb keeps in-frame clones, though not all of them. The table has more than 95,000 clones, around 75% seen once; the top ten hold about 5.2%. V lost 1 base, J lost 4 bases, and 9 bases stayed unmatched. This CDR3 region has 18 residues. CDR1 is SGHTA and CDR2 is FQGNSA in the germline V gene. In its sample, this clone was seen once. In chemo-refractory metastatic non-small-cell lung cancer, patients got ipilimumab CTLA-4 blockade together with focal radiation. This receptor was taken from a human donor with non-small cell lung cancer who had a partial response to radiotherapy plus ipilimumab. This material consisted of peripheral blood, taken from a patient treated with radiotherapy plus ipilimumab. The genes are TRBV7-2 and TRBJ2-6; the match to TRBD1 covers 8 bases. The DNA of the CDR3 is TGTGCCAGCAGCTTAGGCGTTCAGGGGGCGGTGGGGGCCAACGTCCTGACTTTC. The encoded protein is CASSLGVQGAVGANVLTF.